This TCR beta chain was identified in a study of shared clonotypes between healthy human individuals (TCRdb year 2020). For the wider study: Two women and a few men aged 18 to 49 years were included in the cohort. For each donor, CD4 naive and CD4 memory were each run on three plates, CD8 naive on two plates, and CD8 memory on one plate. To estimate repertoire size and how much clonotype sharing occurs between individuals, the study deeply sequenced the blood TCR repertoires of roughly 5 healthy adults. Different laboratories and diverse techniques were used to prepare libraries and sequence TCR repertoires, to increase sequencing depth and limit assay-specific biases. Between about 0.94 and 10 billion PBMCs per donor were obtained by leukapheresis. Broader findings and caveats from the paper: Larger estimated clonotype richness was generally found for naive subsets than for memory subsets. Pairwise subsampling led to the expectation that sequencing depth would affect the degree of clonotype sharing among donors. Rarefaction of sorted-subset datasets indicated incomplete sequencing despite the large sequencing depth. Sampling was limited to blood, and TCR repertoires in tissue likely differ from TCR repertoires in blood. Sharing across a handful of donors was observed for around 5% of naive CD4, under 4% of naive CD8, over 2% of memory CD4, and about 0.4% of memory CD8 clonotypes. Compared with non-shared clonotypes, the clonotypes found in all four sorted-subset donors had higher generation probabilities. Because the study included a small number of donors, the genetic and exposure-history diversity represented was limited.

Using the deep immunoSEQ assay, TCR CDR3 regions were amplified from genomic DNA by multiplex PCR. Genomic DNA extracted from each cell subset was distributed evenly over all wells of several immunoSEQ 96-well plates, and each plate served as one replicate. For sorted subsets, about 0.2 ug genomic DNA, equal to some 30,000 T cell genomes, was loaded into each replicate PCR. Purified libraries were measured with a Qubit 3.0 fluorometer, size-checked on a Bioanalyzer 2100, and measured again with the KAPA Library Quantification kit. Every immunoSEQ 96-well plate was sequenced on a separate single-read 150-cycle Illumina NextSeq 550 flow cell. As for how the authors treated the data: The immunoSEQ output contained only junctional sequences without quality scores, so filtering could not match that applied to full-length reads. To assign V/J genes and CDR3, sequences were annotated using PyIR, a Python wrapper for IgBLAST v1.9, with IMGT germline references. Reads with weak V/J assignments (E-value above 1e-6), missing CDR3, stop codons, out-of-frame junctions, or ambiguous translated residues were removed. V3J clonotypes were defined by identical inferred V gene, J gene, and CDR3 amino acid sequence. The percentage overlap between two repertoires was calculated by dividing the number of shared unique clonotypes by the size of the smaller repertoire. Three approaches were used to assess repertoire richness: RTK rarefaction, the Chao1 estimator, and Recon v2.1 estimates of unobserved clonotypes. OLGA was used to compute generation probabilities for all TCRbeta clonotypes that the gDNA method yielded from a handful of donors. TCRdb mirrors the immuneACCESS table, restricted to in-frame sequences. Some clones are absent from its copies; in checked studies, under half trace to an unresolved V gene, and the reason for the others is unknown. V and J calls and clone size are as listed in that table; D and trimming were resolved from the DNA. The table for this sample lists roughly 120,000 clones; about two thirds of them were counted only once. The ten top clones hold about 26% of the sample.

The CDR1 and CDR2 encoded by the germline V gene are MNHNS and SASEGT. Including the terminal cysteine and phenylalanine, the CDR3 comprises 13 residues. The CDR3 DNA has 39 bases and is translated from base 1. V is shortened by 7 bases, J by 5 bases, and the region joining them spans 15 bases. Healthy HIV-negative adults with no recently reported acute infections or vaccinations were included as donors. All donors were Caucasian adults living in Nashville, Tennessee, USA. The CD8 memory samples were a combination of magnetically selected CD45RO+ cells and CCR7-negative CD45RA+ effector memory (TemRA) cells. Blood was obtained by leukapheresis, after which PBMCs were separated by Ficoll-Histopaque density gradient centrifugation and cryopreserved in liquid nitrogen vapor phase. Purity and quantity of every magnetically sorted T cell population were checked by analytical flow cytometry. Each sorted fraction had its genomic DNA isolated and then quantified by UV absorbance on a Nanodrop 2000c.

As to this clone: Its cognate antigen has yet to be identified. A far more abundant clone sits one base away, making this likely a read error.

Sequencing was carried out using memory CD8+ T cells sorted from blood. The cell subset or site label of this sample denotes: CD45RO+ cells pooled with CCR7-negative TemRA cells. The rearranged chain carries TRBV6-1 and TRBJ2-7; TRBD2 might be the D gene, on 6 matching bases. The TCR sequence derives from a woman in her twenties or thirties in good health. CDR3 loop: CASNTGEANEQYF. The nucleotide sequence is given as TGTGCCAGCAATACCGGGGAGGCAAACGAGCAGTACTTC.